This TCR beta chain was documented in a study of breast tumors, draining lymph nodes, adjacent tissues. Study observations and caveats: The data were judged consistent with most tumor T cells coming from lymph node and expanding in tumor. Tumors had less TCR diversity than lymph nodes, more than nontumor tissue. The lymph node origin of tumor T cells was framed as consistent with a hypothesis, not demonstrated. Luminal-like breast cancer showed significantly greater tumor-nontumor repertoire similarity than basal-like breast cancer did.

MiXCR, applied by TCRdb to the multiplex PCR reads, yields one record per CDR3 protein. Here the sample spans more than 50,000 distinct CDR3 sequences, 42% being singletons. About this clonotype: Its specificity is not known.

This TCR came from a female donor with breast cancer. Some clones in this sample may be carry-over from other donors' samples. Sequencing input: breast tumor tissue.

The CDR3 protein is CANNRDSWETQYF. The CDR3 DNA is TGTGCCAACAACAGGGACTCTTGGGAGACCCAGTACTTC. The V gene is TRBV7-9, the J gene TRBJ2-5, with D possibly called TRBD1 or TRBD2 (6 bases each). The germline V and J ends were trimmed by 10 bases and 5 bases, with 17 bases remaining between them. Germline-derived CDR1 and CDR2 are SEHNR and FQNEAQ (reference sequence). The CDR3 covers 13 residues.